The next 8 T cell receptor beta chains were all read from a single sample in a study of blood T cells in healthy people across ages. The second PCR ran about 7 to 12 cycles with a sample-barcoded 5' primer and J-beta primers. TCRdb processed the 5' RACE reads anew with MiXCR; each CDR3 protein has one entry. The table lists about 1 million distinct CDR3 sequences, 35% to 50% of them singletons. Sample: blood. These receptors came from a woman in her fifties or sixties in good health.

This clonotype was picked up a small number of times. The chain combines TRBV20-1 with TRBJ2-6; the D is unclear. V lost 0 bases to trimming and J lost 0 bases, with 3 bases between them. The CDR3 is 14 amino acids. Germline V lookup: CDR1 DFQATT, CDR2 SNEGSKA (reference sequence). Here the CDR3 DNA reads TGCAGTGCTAGAGAAACCTCTGGGGCCAACGTCCTGACTTTC. Translation gives CSARETSGANVLTF.

The rearrangement uses TRBV19 and TRBJ1-5; 7 bases align to TRBD1. This CDR3 comprises 12 residues. V shed 5 bases, J shed 6 bases, and the junction held 1 base outside the gene matches. CDR1 and CDR2 (germline): LNHDA, SQIVND (reference sequence). CDR3 in DNA: TGTGCCAGTAGTGACAGGGTTCAGCCCCAGCATTTT. It translates to CASSDRVQPQHF.

The chain is built from TRBV6-5 and TRBJ2-5; TRBD1 matches at 8 bases. The CDR3 length is 15 residues. Germline trimming cut 4 bases from V and 5 bases from J; bases unmatched to any gene: 9. Germline CDR1 reads MNHEY; CDR2 reads SVGAGI. The CDR3 nucleotides are TGTGCCAGCAGTTCGACAGGGGTGGTAGGGGAGACCCAGTACTTC. This sequence encodes CASSSTGVVGETQYF.

The gene calls are TRBV27 and TRBJ1-2; D is perhaps TRBD1 (6 bases). This CDR3 region has 14 residues. Germline CDR1 reads MNHEY; CDR2 reads SMNVEV (reference sequence). Trimming pared 6 bases from V and 4 bases from J, leaving 15 bases between. CDR3 bases: TGTGCCAGCAGCCGCCGAGACAGGAGCTATGGCTACACCTTC. This encodes CASSRRDRSYGYTF.

In this sample, this clonotype turned up many times. The chain recombines TRBV12-3 or TRBV12-4 with TRBJ2-1; D possibly corresponds to TRBD2 (6 bases). V lost 5 bases, J lost 4 bases, and 15 bases lay in between. The CDR3 totals 15 residues. The CDR3 sequence: CASSPRFGGYNEQFF. CDR3 coding DNA: TGTGCCAGCAGTCCACGCTTCGGGGGTTACAATGAGCAGTTCTTC.

The chain combines TRBV20-1 with TRBJ2-5, with 7 nucleotides matching TRBD1. The ends lost 3 bases at V and 0 bases at J; junction bases unmatched: 10. CDR1 and CDR2 (germline): DFQATT, SNEGSKA (reference sequence). This CDR3 spans 16 amino acids. CDR3 loop: CSARGETGPYQETQYF. The DNA of the CDR3 is TGCAGTGCTAGGGGAGAGACAGGGCCGTACCAAGAGACCCAGTACTTC.

In this sample, this clonotype turned up a few times. The chain combines TRBV12-3 or TRBV12-4 with TRBJ2-3; D might be TRBD1 or TRBD2, each matching 5 bases. With 4 bases removed from V and 5 bases from J, the gap between germline ends came to 7 bases. The CDR3 length is 12 residues. The CDR3 is CASSWGIDTQYF. The CDR3 DNA follows: TGTGCCAGCAGTTGGGGGATAGATACGCAGTATTTT.

This clonotype was seen a few times. The chain carries TRBV11-1 and TRBJ2-5; 11 bases are a match to TRBD1. CDR3 length: 16 residues. Looked up from germline, CDR1 is SGHAT and CDR2 is FQDESV (reference sequence). V was clipped by 5 bases and J by 4 bases; unmatched bases: 9. CDR3: CASSQNGQGARETQYF. The DNA of the CDR3 is TGTGCCAGCAGCCAAAACGGACAGGGGGCGAGAGAGACCCAGTACTTC. Full variable domain (missing parts from reference TRBV11-1 and TRBJ2-5): EAEVAQSPRYKITEKSQAVAFWCDPISGHATLYWYRQILGQGPELLVQFQDESVVDDSQLPKDRFSAERLKGVDSTLKIQPAELGDSAMYLCASSQNGQGARETQYFGPGTRLLVL.